Sequencing of this T cell receptor beta chain was carried out in a study of CD8+ T cells in alopecia areata. General study points: Scalp specimens additionally yield sequences from normal skin's resident alphabeta T cells.

Germline lookup yields CDR1 LGHNA and CDR2 YNFKEQ. J was trimmed by 3 bases and V by 1 base; bases with no gene match: 3. The CDR3 spans 16 residues. As the sequencing template, cDNA was produced by extracting RNA and reverse transcribing it. Sequencing was performed with immunoSEQ multiplex PCR; in TCRdb, only in-frame clones are kept and a portion is missing. The sample holds 110,000 or so clones, about 61% seen once. This clone has more than one count but fewer than ten. The antigen is unknown. The sample consisted of CD4+ T cells sorted from blood. The gene calls are TRBV4-2 and TRBJ2-3, with 11 bases aligning to TRBD2. This clonotype was obtained from a human donor in good health. The chain's CDR3 is CASSQAASGGTDTQYF. In DNA, the CDR3 is TGTGCCAGCAGCCAAGCCGCTAGCGGGGGGACAGATACGCAGTATTTT.